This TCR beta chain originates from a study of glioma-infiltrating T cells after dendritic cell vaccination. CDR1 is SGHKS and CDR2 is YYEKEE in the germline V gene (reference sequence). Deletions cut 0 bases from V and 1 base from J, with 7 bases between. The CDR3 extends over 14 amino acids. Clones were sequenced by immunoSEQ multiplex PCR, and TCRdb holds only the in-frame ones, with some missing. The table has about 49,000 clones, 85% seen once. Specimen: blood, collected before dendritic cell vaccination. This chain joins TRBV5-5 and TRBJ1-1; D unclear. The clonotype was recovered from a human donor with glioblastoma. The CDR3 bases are TGTGCCAGCAGCTTGGGGCAACAGAACACTGAAGCTTTCTTT. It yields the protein CASSLGQQNTEAFF.